The source of this T cell receptor (beta chain) is a study of T cells in Graves' hyperthyroidism and ophthalmopathy. Study-wide results and caveats: Most thyroid clonotypes that were expanded above 0.001 also turned up in blood.

The germline V gene encodes CDR1 LNHDA and CDR2 SQIVND (reference sequence). V shed 5 bases and J shed 2 bases, with 9 bases lying between them. This CDR3 region has 13 residues. Ophthalmopathy in the patients scored at least 3 on Clinical Activity Score and at least 4 on NOSPECS grade, lasting under 3 months. Uncontrolled infection, other autoimmune disease, pregnancy or lactation led to exclusion. For this clonotype: The target antigen is unknown.

RNA transcripts yielded amplified TCR beta CDR3 regions. First-round RT-PCR of the TCR CDR3 relied on the HTBI primer set. TCRdb reprocessed the multiplex PCR reads with MiXCR, giving one entry per CDR3 protein. The repertoire holds 500,000 to 600,000 distinct CDR3 sequences, with approximately 20% as singletons. The clonotype was recovered from a man in his forties with Graves' ophthalmopathy. This chain links TRBV19 with TRBJ1-1; unclear D gene. What was sequenced was blood. The CDR3 sequence: CASSWQVNTEAFF. The CDR3 DNA is TGTGCCAGTAGTTGGCAGGTTAACACTGAAGCTTTCTTT. Variable domain in full (rest from reference TRBV19 and TRBJ1-1): DGGITQSPKYLFRKEGQNVTLSCEQNLNHDAMYWYRQDPGQGLRLIYYSQIVNDFQKGDIAEGYSVSREKKESFPLTVTSAQKNPTAFYLCASSWQVNTEAFFGQGTRLTVV.